This TCR beta chain comes out of a study of regulatory T cells in long-lasting Graves disease. General study results and limits: Persistent disease favored TRBV28, TRBJ1-2 and TRBJ2-5.

Arm-PCR of CDR3 regions and iRepertoire HTBI primers were used to build TCR beta libraries. TCRdb itself ran the multiplex PCR reads through MiXCR, one entry per CDR3 protein. Here the sample spans roughly 500,000 distinct CDR3 sequences, approximately 14% being singletons. The CDR3 extends over 13 amino acids. V lost 6 bases, J lost 7 bases, and 15 bases lay in between. Germline-derived CDR1 and CDR2 are MNHNS and SASEGT. This clonotype was observed many times. Its antigen is not identified. Time point denoted: newly diagnosed GD, antithyroid drugs for less than 3 months. There was RNA extracted from PBMCs, and the TCR library was made from it. This same sample was also part of a study on T cells in Graves' hyperthyroidism and ophthalmopathy.

The clonotype comes from a woman between 50 and 59 years old with Graves disease. Sequenced material: peripheral blood mononuclear cells (PBMCs), taken at new diagnosis, from a patient treated with antithyroid drugs. V is TRBV6-1 and J is TRBJ1-1, with a weak D call TRBD1 (6 bases). The CDR3 loop reads CASRGGGGREAFF. The DNA of the CDR3 is TGTGCCAGCAGGGGGGGGGGCGGTCGTGAAGCTTTCTTT.